This entry concerns a single T cell receptor (beta chain). Its specific antigen is unknown. No base qualities exist here, and no much larger clone lies one base off it. The germline V gene (reference sequence) yields GTSNPN for CDR1 and SVGIG for CDR2. V and J are truncated by 2 bases and 2 bases respectively, leaving an intervening sequence of 7 bases. The CDR3 starts with the cysteine, ends with the phenylalanine, and has 12 residues. The entry retains the CDR3 DNA only, 36 bases that are in frame from base 1. These data belong to a study of cytomegalovirus exposure and HLA in healthy donors (dated 2017 in TCRdb). Regarding the research as a whole: According to an earlier analysis of a few hundred of the donors, some 170 million T cells yielded over 90 million unique TCR beta sequences and more than 250 Gb of sequence data. Among the roughly 400 genotyped donors, more than 70% belonged to the genetic ancestry cluster associated with self-reported Caucasian donors. A separate validation cohort of more than 100 different subjects was used in addition to the roughly 700-subject first cohort. The study profiled the T cell repertoires of 666 subjects by immunosequencing and related them to cytomegalovirus serostatus. Both class I and class II loci were covered by HLA typing, at four-digit resolution. Genome-wide SNP genotypes for about three fifths of the 666 donors were used in a later genetic analysis, which treated that subset as a discovery cohort. In an earlier analysis of 500 to 650 of the donors, high-throughput TCR beta sequencing was used to judge whether each TCR beta V gene segment behaved as functional or pseudogenic. To study patterns of TCR occurrence, a later analysis re-analyzed previously published TCR beta repertoires from 666 donors and added high-resolution HLA genotyping. Roughly 5 DR-DQ haplotypes were handled as single units for association and clustering, since linkage in the cohort was strong. An early release covering roughly 640 HLA-typed donors comprised approximately 300 gigabases of sequencing data and approximately 80 million unique TCR sequences. Among about 360 genotyped donors of the cohort, an average of around 240,000 unique TCR beta nucleotide sequences were sequenced per donor, around 20% of them non-productive. Alongside the repertoire data, information on donor age, sex, ethnicity and CMV serostatus was compiled. Every discovery cohort repertoire had been produced on one sequencing platform. High-throughput TCR immunosequencing, statistical association of individual TCRs with disease status, and machine learning were combined to predict cytomegalovirus infection status. The study aimed to test whether cataloging public T cell receptors could reveal signatures of past pathogen exposure. Rather than drawing on any new phenotypic data, the later analysis identified candidate immune exposures from TCR beta sequences and the way those sequences occurred across donors. Typing coverage varied by locus: roughly 620-640 donors for A, B, C, DRB1 and DQB1; some 520 for DQA1; more than 600 for DPA1; roughly 450 for DPB1.

Receptor libraries were prepared by the immunoSEQ multiplex PCR assay. A mixture of 60 forward primers for TCR Vbeta segments and 13 reverse primers for TCR Jbeta segments was used in the multiplex PCR. A multiplex PCR assay on genomic DNA amplified the CDR3 region of rearranged TCR beta genes. The amplified TCR beta libraries were sequenced on the Illumina HiSeq System as 87-base-pair reads. In the paper's pipeline: In a later analysis, 80 million or so unique TCR beta chains were counted across the 500 to 700 repertoires, and approximately 11 million of these chains were shared by at least two donors. To remove PCR and sequencing errors, raw reads were error-corrected and collapsed into unique sequences using a nearest-neighbor algorithm that merged closely related sequences. CDR3 sequences were aligned to IMGT reference sequences to assign V, D and J gene segments. For a sequence to be retained, at least a six-nucleotide match to both a V gene segment and a J gene segment was required. Rearrangements were called productive when the CDR3 lacked stop codons and stayed in frame with V and J; all others were non-productive. Following IMGT convention, CDR3 was defined as the stretch from the second conserved V-encoded cysteine to the conserved J-encoded phenylalanine. The earlier analysis of roughly 590 of the donors excluded sequences that lacked an unambiguous match to a single V gene segment. An earlier analysis of a few hundred of the donors called V segments functional above 56.7% productive rearrangements and segregating when the between-donor standard deviation exceeded 5%. A statistical classification framework was built to diagnose cytomegalovirus status from the catalog of TCR beta chain sequences. In a later analysis, V and J genes were assigned by comparing TCR nucleotide sequences against IMGT/GENE-DB human TR gene sequences. The TCRdist pipeline was used in a later analysis to assign CDR3 sequences and most-parsimonious VDJ recombination scenarios. A later analysis defined each TCR beta chain by its CDR3 amino acid sequence plus V-gene family, and excluded reads lacking a unique V-gene family. To address suspected cross-contamination and a sequencing artifact, a later analysis removed over 500 highly shared, low-generation-probability nucleotide sequences. For each public chain, a later analysis derived a clonal expansion index from normalized ranks of inferred template counts within each repertoire. Generation probabilities in a later analysis came from a VDJ recombination model fitted to out-of-frame rearrangements, and those results were checked against IGoR. In a later analysis, hypergeometric tests were used to score TCR-TCR, TCR-HLA and TCR-CMV co-occurrence, with a repertoire-size bias correction applied to TCR pairs. In a later analysis, false discovery rates were estimated by permuting HLA or CMV assignments 20 times. In a later analysis, co-occurring TCRs were grouped using DBSCAN, and TCRdist sequence similarity was added for clustering within HLA-allele-positive subsets. For co-occurrence clustering, repertoires with fewer than 30,000 or more than 120,000 public chains were excluded, along with 4 to 6 repertoires with anomalous nucleotide sharing. In its TCRdb copy, this immuneACCESS table keeps in-frame sequences only and misses some clones. Where compared with another copy, unresolved V genes explain less than half of these, and the others have no known cause. That table supplies the V and J calls and clone size; D and trimming were determined from the DNA. The sample table contains 110,000 or so clones; only one count was recorded for nearly 85% of them. The top ten clones comprise 5% to 6.5% of the sample.

The cohort comprised approximately 700 healthy bone marrow donors. Cohort members were all nominally healthy when sampled, although unrecorded immune exposures were likely present. The donor was CMV seronegative and was included in the group of over 300 seronegative cohort members. A peripheral blood sample was provided by each donor, and peripheral blood mononuclear cells were used for TCR beta sequencing. Genomic DNA was extracted from the blood cell samples with the Qiagen DNeasy Blood Extraction Kit. Overall study results and their limits: Compared with equally common non-associated chains, HLA-associated TCR beta chains in a later analysis were more clonally expanded and had lower generation probabilities. The authors suggested that the approach could potentially be extended to other disease states and immunological phenotypes. According to a later analysis, parvovirus B19, influenza, CMV and Epstein-Barr virus appeared linked to several top co-occurrence clusters. A later analysis found that most CMV-associated TCR beta chains appeared HLA-restricted, with HLA associations seemingly driven largely by CMV exposure. A later genetic analysis associated a missense DCLRE1C variant with V-gene and J-gene trimming of TCR beta chains, and an independent cohort replicated the association. Because some donors lacked HLA typing at each locus, the association tests relied only on the typed subset. The only immune exposure information available for the cohort was CMV serostatus. Presence/absence analyses assumed roughly uniform sequencing depth across donors, an assumption that may not hold. Only TCR beta chains were sequenced in this cohort, and the absence of alpha or paired-chain data limited detectable features. The study gave a list of 150 to 200 TCR beta chains associated with cytomegalovirus. In vitro tests confirmed that a few of the cytomegalovirus-associated TCR beta chains recognize cytomegalovirus antigens. A further reported finding was that TCR beta sequences accurately predicted the HLA-A and HLA-B alleles for most subjects in the first cohort. Linkage disequilibrium might explain the correlated functional status among segregating V segments, but an unknown experimental factor could not be excluded. The sequencing pipeline was judged likely to have produced a cluster of highly shared sequence variants as a technical artifact. The classifier was reported to diagnose cytomegalovirus status with high specificity and sensitivity in both the original and validation cohorts. Because counts were too low, under 20 rarely observed V segments, including chromosome 9 orphons, were left out of the earlier analysis of approximately 580 of the donors. According to a later analysis, TCR association rates differed among HLA loci, with DRB1 alleles showing the most associated TCRs and HLA-C alleles showing the fewest. While some public TCRs were present in many individuals, most TCR sequences turned up only very rarely across donors. According to a later genetic analysis, donors in an Asian-associated ancestry cluster had fewer N-insertions in productive TCRs than the approximately 650-donor mean. Because the 87-base-pair reads could not distinguish some IMGT-functional V segments, including TRBV6-2 and TRBV6-3, those segments were excluded. Specific HLA alleles were associated with 16,951 TCR beta sequences at a false discovery rate of 0.05 in a later analysis. An earlier analysis of some 590 of the donors showed that most TCR beta V segments appeared in productive rearrangements either about 90% or about 30% of the time, which broadly matched IMGT annotations. Assigning TCR associations to individual alleles was difficult when HLA alleles, especially DR and DQ, strongly co-occurred.

This receptor was identified in a man between 18 and 29 years old in good health and CMV-seronegative. The sample taken for sequencing was PBMCs. The chain is encoded by TRBV30 joined to TRBJ2-7; tentative D gene TRBD2, with 5 bases matching. In nucleotide form, the sequence is TGTGCCTGGAGTAGGGAGCCCTACGAGCAGTACTTC. This encodes CAWSREPYEQYF.